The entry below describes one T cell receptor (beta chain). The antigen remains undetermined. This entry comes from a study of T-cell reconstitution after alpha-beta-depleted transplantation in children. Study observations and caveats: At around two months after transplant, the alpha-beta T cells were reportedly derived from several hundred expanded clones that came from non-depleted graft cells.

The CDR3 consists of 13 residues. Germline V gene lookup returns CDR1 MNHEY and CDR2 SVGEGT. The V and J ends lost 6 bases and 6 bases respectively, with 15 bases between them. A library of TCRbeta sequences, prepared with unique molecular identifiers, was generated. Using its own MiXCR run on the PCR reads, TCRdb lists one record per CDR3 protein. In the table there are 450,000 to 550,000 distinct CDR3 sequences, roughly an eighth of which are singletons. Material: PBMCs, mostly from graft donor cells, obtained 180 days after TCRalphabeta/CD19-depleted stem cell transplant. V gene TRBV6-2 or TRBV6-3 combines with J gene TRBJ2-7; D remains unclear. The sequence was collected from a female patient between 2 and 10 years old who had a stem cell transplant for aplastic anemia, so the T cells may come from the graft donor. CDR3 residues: CASRDPLHLEQYV. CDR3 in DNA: TGTGCCAGCAGGGACCCTCTACATCTCGAGCAGTACGTC.